Sequencing of this TCR beta chain was carried out in a study of blood T cell repertoires in COVID-19. Study at large: COVID-19 samples from acute and convalescent phases originated in the United States, Italy and Spain.

J was trimmed by 7 bases and V by 3 bases; bases with no gene match: 7. CDR3 length: 16 residues. Germline CDR1 MDHEN, CDR2 SYDVKM. Data came from immunoSEQ multiplex PCR; TCRdb stores just in-frame clones and leaves some out. The sample has tens of thousands of clones, roughly 86% seen once. The rearrangement uses TRBV28 and TRBJ1-5, with 12 bases matching TRBD1. Specimen: peripheral blood. The origin of this receptor is a man in his forties or fifties with active or convalescent COVID-19. The CDR3 sequence is CASSLGGQGAGQPQHF. Written as DNA, the CDR3 is TGTGCCAGCAGTTTGGGGGGACAGGGGGCGGGACAGCCCCAGCATTTT.